These 15 T cell receptor beta chains were all obtained from the same sample, sequenced in a study of T cells after yellow fever vaccination. MiXCR, run by TCRdb on the 5' RACE reads, gives a single entry per CDR3 protein. The sample lists around 610,000 distinct CDR3 sequences; 13% were seen once. The sample was PBMCs, taken on the day of the yellow fever booster vaccination. Every receptor here comes from a man under 40 who received the YFV17D yellow fever vaccine.

The sample holds a few counts of this clonotype. This rearrangement joins TRBV6-2 or TRBV6-3 to TRBJ1-1; a weak D match, TRBD1 (5 bases). The CDR3 is 15 amino acids. V was cut by 10 bases and J by 3 bases, with 21 bases left in between. Germline-derived CDR1 and CDR2 are MNHEY and SVGEGT. CDR3 nucleotides: TGTGCCACCAACTGGGGGTCGGATGGGGACACTGAAGCTTTCTTT. This gives the protein CATNWGSDGDTEAFF.

The V gene is TRBV29-1, the J gene TRBJ2-1; a weak D match, TRBD2 (6 bases). Germline V CDR1 and CDR2: SQVTM, ANQGSEA. CDR3 length: 13 residues. V gave up 4 bases and J gave up 3 bases, with 10 bases separating them. The CDR3 DNA is TGCAGCGTTGGGAGGGTATTCTACAATGAGCAGTTCTTC. Translated, it gives CSVGRVFYNEQFF.

The chain links TRBV5-1 to TRBJ2-1, with D unclear. CDR3 length: 13 residues. Trimming removed 0 bases from V and 10 bases from J, with 11 bases in between. The germline gives CDR1 SGHRS, CDR2 YFSETQ. CDR3 sequence reads: CASSLVERLEQFF. The CDR3 DNA is TGCGCCAGCAGCTTGGTTGAGCGACTCGAGCAGTTCTTC.

The chain employs TRBV3-1 and TRBJ2-1; D may be TRBD2 (6 bases). Trimming took 0 bases from V and 4 from J, leaving 22 bases between them. The germline CDR1 and CDR2 sequences are LGHDT and YNNKEL (reference sequence). The CDR3 loop spans 19 amino acids. CDR3 in DNA: TGTGCCAGCAGCCAAGAGTGGGGGGAAATCCGAAGTGTTTACAATGAGCAGTTCTTC. It translates to CASSQEWGEIRSVYNEQFF.

The rearrangement joins TRBV6-1 to TRBJ2-5, with 12 bases lining up with TRBD2. The CDR3 totals 15 residues. The germline CDR1 and CDR2 sequences are MNHNS and SASEGT. Trimming took 8 bases from V and 9 from J; bases not matched to a gene: 13. The CDR3 here is CASGKMTSGRSAQYF. The CDR3 DNA reads as TGTGCCAGCGGAAAGATGACTAGCGGGAGATCAGCCCAGTACTTC.

This chain joins TRBV5-1 and TRBJ2-3, with 8 bases matching TRBD1. The V and J ends lost 2 bases and 0 bases, in that order; junction bases with no gene match: 17. The CDR3 consists of 20 residues. Germline CDR1 is SGHRS and CDR2 is YFSETQ. CDR3 amino acids: CASSFVVSGTGYISTDTQYF. The CDR3 DNA follows: TGCGCCAGCAGCTTCGTCGTCTCCGGGACAGGCTACATTAGCACAGATACGCAGTATTTT.

Many counts were recorded for this clonotype. The chain couples TRBV5-1 to TRBJ2-3; D ambiguous. Germline V gives CDR1 SGHRS, CDR2 YFSETQ. Deletions cut 0 bases from V and 2 bases from J, with 4 bases between. This CDR3 contains 13 residues. CDR3: CASSLDHTDTQYF. The CDR3 DNA sequence: TGCGCCAGCAGCTTGGACCACACAGATACGCAGTATTTT.

The chain employs TRBV6-1 and TRBJ2-7; unclear D gene. Germline V gene data show CDR1 as MNHNS and CDR2 as SASEGT. This CDR3 is built from 16 residues. Between the trimmed V and J ends, which lost 3 bases and 2 bases, there was a span of 17 bases. DNA for the CDR3: TGTGCCAGCAGTGACGGCCCGCTTGCGGCCCCCTACGAGCAGTACTTC. Translating gives CASSDGPLAAPYEQYF.

This clonotype was seen a handful of times. CDR3 protein: CASSLGFRVAEQYF. The CDR3 bases are TGTGCCAGCAGCTTAGGTTTCAGGGTGGCCGAGCAGTACTTC. The chain is built from TRBV7-2 and TRBJ2-7; maybe TRBD1 (5 bases). The ends were cut back, 1 base at V and 6 bases at J, with 13 bases in the middle. Germline CDR1 and CDR2: SGHTA and FQGNSA. The CDR3 covers 14 residues.

This clonotype has more than one count but fewer than ten. The CDR3 sequence is CASSQESLAGVGTGELFF. CDR3 DNA: TGTGCCAGCAGCCAAGAATCACTAGCGGGAGTGGGTACCGGGGAGCTGTTTTTT. V is TRBV3-1 and J is TRBJ2-2; 11 bases match TRBD2. The CDR3 runs to 18 residues. The V gene end was trimmed by 0 bases and the J gene end by 5 bases; junction bases not matched to a gene: 8. Germline V gene sequence: CDR1 LGHDT, CDR2 YNNKEL (reference sequence).

There are a few counts of this clonotype. V usage is TRBV24-1 and J usage is TRBJ2-1; 7 nucleotides align to TRBD1. The germline gives CDR1 KGHDR, CDR2 SFDVKD. This CDR3 spans 16 amino acids. Unmatched junction bases numbered 9, after V lost 3 bases and J lost 5 bases. The CDR3 region is CATSDRTGWVHNEQFF. For the CDR3, the DNA is TGTGCCACCAGTGATCGGACAGGTTGGGTCCACAATGAGCAGTTCTTC.

This clonotype has more than one count but fewer than ten. The chain carries TRBV20-1 and TRBJ1-6, with unresolved D. With 0 bases removed from V and 3 bases from J, the gap between germline ends came to 15 bases. This CDR3 is built from 17 residues. Germline values: CDR1 DFQATT, CDR2 SNEGSKA (reference sequence). CDR3 nucleotides: TGCAGTGCTAGAGATGGTCAAGCTCCCATCTATAATTCACCCCTCCACTTT. Its translation is CSARDGQAPIYNSPLHF.

J is TRBJ2-5 and V is TRBV7-9, with 8 bases lining up with TRBD1. The germline V gene has CDR1 SEHNR and CDR2 FQNEAQ (reference sequence). The V segment lost 2 bases and the J segment 0 bases; nucleotides outside the gene matches: 5. The CDR3 consists of 16 residues. CDR3 residues: CASSLPRTGYQETQYF. The CDR3 DNA follows: TGTGCCAGCAGCTTACCGAGGACAGGGTACCAAGAGACCCAGTACTTC. Together with reference TRBV7-9 and TRBJ2-5, the CDR3 gives the full variable domain: DTGVSQNPRHKITKRGQNVTFRCDPISEHNRLYWYRQTLGQGPEFLTYFQNEAQLEKSRLLSDRFSAERPKGSFSTLEIQRTEQGDSAMYLCASSLPRTGYQETQYFGPGTRLLVL.

This clonotype was observed once. The rearrangement joins TRBV7-9 to TRBJ2-7; D call uncertain. The CDR3 is 15 residues long. Trimming took 3 bases from V and 6 from J, leaving 18 bases between them. Germline-derived CDR1 and CDR2 are SEHNR and FQNEAQ (reference sequence). The CDR3 reads CASSFTRAFGSEQYF. In nucleotides, the CDR3 is TGTGCCAGCAGCTTTACCCGGGCCTTTGGTTCCGAGCAGTACTTC.

This chain links TRBV6-4 with TRBJ2-1; 8 positions agree with TRBD2. Losses at the gene ends were 8 bases for V and 0 bases for J; bases not matched to a gene: 18. Germline V CDR1 and CDR2: MRHNA, SNTAGT. This CDR3 contains 19 residues. As DNA, the CDR3 is TGTGCCAGCCCTCAACTAGCGGCAAATCAAAGTTTCTCCTACAATGAGCAGTTCTTC. Translating it yields CASPQLAANQSFSYNEQFF.